Included here is one T cell receptor beta chain sequence, with context. Antigen specificity is unknown. The sample belongs to a study of T cell responses to AZD1222 COVID-19 vaccine. On the study more broadly: Investigators merged groups given second doses at roughly 4 or roughly 12 weeks. Study-wide results and caveats: Increased Spike-specific TCR breadth and depth were observed after two AZD1222 doses. In the spike-specific TCR repertoire, nearly half reportedly target unmutated variant regions.

Produced via immunoSEQ multiplex PCR; TCRdb's table is partial and in-frame only. In the table there are roughly 150,000 clones, approximately 91% of which are singletons. Germline V CDR1 and CDR2: SGHAT, FQNNGV. The V end lost 6 bases, the J end lost 5 bases, and 14 bases lay between the germline ends. The CDR3 has 13 residues. The sequenced sample was peripheral blood, obtained on day 0 of AZD1222 vaccination. The chain carries TRBV11-2 and TRBJ2-7; D is perhaps TRBD1 or TRBD2 (5 bases each). The origin of this receptor is an adult in good health. This CDR3 reads CASSFRDENEQYF. The CDR3 nucleotides are TGTGCCAGCAGTTTCCGGGACGAGAACGAGCAGTACTTC. The full variable domain, with the rest looked up from reference TRBV11-2 and TRBJ2-7, is EAGVAQSPRYKIIEKRQSVAFWCNPISGHATLYWYQQILGQGPKLLIQFQNNGVVDDSQLPKDRFSAERLKGVDSTLKIQPAKLEDSAVYLCASSFRDENEQYFGPGTRLTVT.